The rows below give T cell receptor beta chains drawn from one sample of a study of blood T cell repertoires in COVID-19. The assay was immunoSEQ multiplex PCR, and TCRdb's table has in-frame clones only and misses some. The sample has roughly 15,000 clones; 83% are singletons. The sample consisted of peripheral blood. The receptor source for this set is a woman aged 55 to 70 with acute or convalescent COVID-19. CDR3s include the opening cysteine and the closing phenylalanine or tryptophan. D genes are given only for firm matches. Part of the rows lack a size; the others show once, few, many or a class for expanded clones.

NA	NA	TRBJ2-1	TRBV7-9	TGTGCCAGCAGTGATGTCGGGCAGTTCTTC	CASSDVGQFF
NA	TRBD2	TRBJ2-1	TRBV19	TGTGCCAGTACCATTGGACTAGCGGGGTACAATGAGCAGTTCTTC	CASTIGLAGYNEQFF
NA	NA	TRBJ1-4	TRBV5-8	TGTGCCAGCAGCTTTAACTTGGCAACTAATGAAAAACTGTTTTTT	CASSFNLATNEKLFF
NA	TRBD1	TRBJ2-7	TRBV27	TGTGCCAGCAGGATACAGGGGAGTGGATACGAGCAGTACTTC	CASRIQGSGYEQYF
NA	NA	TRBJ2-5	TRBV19	TGTGCCAGTAGTATTTACATCGGACAGAAGGAGACCCAGTACTTC	CASSIYIGQKETQYF
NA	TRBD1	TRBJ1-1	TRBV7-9	TGTGCCAGCAGCTGGACAGGGCTAGGTGAAGCTTTCTTT	CASSWTGLGEAFF
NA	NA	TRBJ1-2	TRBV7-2	TGTGCCAGCAGCCAACAGGCTGCTAACTATGGCTACACCTTC	CASSQQAANYGYTF
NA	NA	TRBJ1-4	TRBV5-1	TGCGCCAGCAGCTTGGCGGCAGCTATGGGCGAAAAACTGTTTTTT	CASSLAAAMGEKLFF
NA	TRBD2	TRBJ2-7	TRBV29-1	TGCAGCGCTGTGGTGAGCGGGGGGGCGTACGAGCAGTACTTC	CSAVVSGGAYEQYF
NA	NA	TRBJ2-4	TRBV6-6	TGTGCCAGCAGCTCAACACCGCGGGTTACGACACACAAAGCCAAAAACATTCAGTACTTC	CASSSTPRVTTHKAKNIQYF
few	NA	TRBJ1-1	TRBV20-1	TGCAGTGCTAGGAGAGAGGGAGCTTTCTTT	CSARREGAFF
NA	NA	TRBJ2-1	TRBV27	TGTGCCAGCAGTTTATCGCCCGAGAGCTCCTACAATGAGCAGTTCTTC	CASSLSPESSYNEQFF
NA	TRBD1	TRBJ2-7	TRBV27	TGTGCCATCGGGACAGGGGGCTACGAGCAGTACTTC	CAIGTGGYEQYF
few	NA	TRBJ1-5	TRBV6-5	TGTGCCAGCAGTTACAAACACAGGAGCAATCAGCCCCAGCATTTT	CASSYKHRSNQPQHF
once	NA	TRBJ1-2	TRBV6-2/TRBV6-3	TGTGCCAGCAGTTACTCGTCACGGGGGTACTATGGCTACACCTTC	CASSYSSRGYYGYTF
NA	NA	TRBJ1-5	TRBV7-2	TGTGCCAGCAGCTTAACGGGGAGCGGTGGTCAGCCCCAGCATTTT	CASSLTGSGGQPQHF
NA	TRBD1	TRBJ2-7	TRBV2	TGTGCCAGCAGCACCGGGACAGGGGTTGGCGAGCAGTACTTC	CASSTGTGVGEQYF
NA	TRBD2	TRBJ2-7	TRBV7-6	TGTGCCAGCAGCCCACTAGCGGGAGGGTCCAACGATTACGAGCAGTACTTC	CASSPLAGGSNDYEQYF
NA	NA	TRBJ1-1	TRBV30	TGTGCCTGGAGTGTATTCGGGAACACTGAAGCTTTCTTT	CAWSVFGNTEAFF
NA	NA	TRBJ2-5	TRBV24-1	TGTGCCACCAGTGATTTGGGCAGTAAAGAGACCCAGTACTTC	CATSDLGSKETQYF
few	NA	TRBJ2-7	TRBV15	TGTGCCACCAGCAGAGCCCACGGCTCCTACGAGCAGTACTTC	CATSRAHGSYEQYF
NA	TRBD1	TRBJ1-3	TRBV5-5	TGTGCCAGCAGCTTGTCAGGGGGCCCTGGAAACACCATATATTTT	CASSLSGGPGNTIYF
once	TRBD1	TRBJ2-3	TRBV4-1	TGCGCCAGCAGCACCCGACAGGGCCGGTTGGGAGATACGCAGTATTTT	CASSTRQGRLGDTQYF
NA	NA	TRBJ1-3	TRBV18	TGTGCCAGCTCACCACTGGGGGCTTCGGCTGGAAACACCATATATTTT	CASSPLGASAGNTIYF
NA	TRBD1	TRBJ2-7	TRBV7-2	TGTGCCAGCAGTCGGGACAGCTTTTCTTCTTACGAGCAGTACTTC	CASSRDSFSSYEQYF
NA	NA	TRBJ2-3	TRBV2	TGTGCCAGCAGTGATTCCCGGAGCACAGATACGCAGTATTTT	CASSDSRSTDTQYF
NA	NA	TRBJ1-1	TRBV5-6	TGTGCCAGCAGCTTTGGCGGGAACACTGAAGCTTTCTTT	CASSFGGNTEAFF
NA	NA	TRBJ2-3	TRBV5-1	TGCGCCAGCAGCCCCCGGTCTAGGCGAACAGATACGCAGTATTTT	CASSPRSRRTDTQYF
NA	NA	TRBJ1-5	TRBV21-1	TGTGCCAGCAGCAAGCGAGGGGACAGGAATCAGCCCCAGCATTTT	CASSKRGDRNQPQHF
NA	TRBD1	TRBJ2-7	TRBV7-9	TGTGCCAGCAGCTTAGCGACAGGGTCCGAGATCGAGCAGTACTTC	CASSLATGSEIEQYF
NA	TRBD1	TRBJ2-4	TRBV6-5	TGTGCCAGCAGGGGGGACAGGAACCCAAACATTCAGTACTTC	CASRGDRNPNIQYF
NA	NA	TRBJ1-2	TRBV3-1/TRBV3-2	TGTGCCAGCCACCCGGCAGGGCGCACTAACTATGGCTACACCTTC	CASHPAGRTNYGYTF
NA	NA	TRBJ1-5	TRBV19	TGTGCCAGTAGCAGCCACCTCCCGGGGGGTTGGAGCAATCAGCCCCAGCATTTT	CASSSHLPGGWSNQPQHF
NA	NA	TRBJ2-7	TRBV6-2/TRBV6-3	TGTGCCAGCAGTCCCCCTCGTCACGAGCAGTACTTC	CASSPPRHEQYF
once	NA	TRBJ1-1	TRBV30	TGTGCCTGGAGTACCCCCGGACAGCTGATGAACACTGAAGCTTTCTTT	CAWSTPGQLMNTEAFF
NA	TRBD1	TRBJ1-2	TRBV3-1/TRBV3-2	TGTGCCAGCAGCCAAGAGTGGGGACAGGGGGAAGGCTATGGCTACACCTTC	CASSQEWGQGEGYGYTF
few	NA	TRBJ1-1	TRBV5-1	TGCGCCAGCAGGACAGTCCCGAACACTGAAGCTTTCTTT	CASRTVPNTEAFF
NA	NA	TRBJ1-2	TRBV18	TGTGCCAGCTCAGTCACAGCGGAGGACCCTAACTATGGCTACACCTTC	CASSVTAEDPNYGYTF
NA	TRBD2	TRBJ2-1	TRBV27	TGTGCCAGCAGTCCCGACCGGGCGGGGGGAATCTACAATGAGCAGTTCTTC	CASSPDRAGGIYNEQFF
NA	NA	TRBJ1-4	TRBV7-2	TGTGCCAGCAGCTCTATTTCAACTAATGAAAAACTGTTTTTT	CASSSISTNEKLFF